The 11 T cell receptor beta chains presented below share a single source sample, sequenced in a study of cytomegalovirus exposure and HLA in healthy donors. 60 Vbeta and 13 Jbeta primers were used in PCR. Profiled with immunoSEQ multiplex PCR; TCRdb holds only in-frame clones, not every one. The table records around 100,000 clones, 65% to 80% of them present only once. Sequenced: PBMCs. These receptors originate from a young woman in good health and CMV-seropositive.

The chain has TRBV19 and TRBJ2-1, with 11 bases that match TRBD1. From germline, CDR1 is LNHDA and CDR2 SQIVND (reference sequence). With 3 bases clipped from V and 7 bases from J, the junction kept 5 bases outside the gene matches. The CDR3 totals 15 residues. The CDR3 sequence: CASSMAGDRGNEQFF. The CDR3 bases are TGTGCCAGTAGTATGGCCGGGGACAGGGGGAATGAGCAGTTCTTC.

This chain uses TRBV13 with TRBJ2-6; the D is unclear. Trimming removed 4 bases from V and 2 bases from J, with 3 bases in between. The CDR3 contains 13 residues. Germline V gene sequence: CDR1 PRHDT, CDR2 FYEKMQ (reference sequence). The DNA for the CDR3 is TGTGCCAGCAGCTCGGCTGGGGCCAACGTCCTGACTTTC. This sequence encodes CASSSAGANVLTF.

This chain connects TRBV6-6 to TRBJ1-5, with 7 bases lining up with TRBD1. Looked up from germline, CDR1 is MNHNY and CDR2 is SVGAGI (reference sequence). Trimming cost V 2 bases and J 1 base; bases outside gene matches: 5. This CDR3 is 16 amino acids long. Here the CDR3 reads CASSYRDRMSNQPQHF. CDR3 in DNA: TGTGCCAGCAGTTACAGGGACAGAATGAGCAATCAGCCCCAGCATTTT.

The chain couples TRBV6-1 to TRBJ1-2, with D unresolved. This CDR3 is built from 14 residues. The V end lost 1 base, the J end lost 4 bases, and 10 bases lay between the germline ends. CDR1 and CDR2 (germline): MNHNS, SASEGT. Here the CDR3 DNA reads TGTGCCAGCAGTGAAGGCCCAACAGTCTATGGCTACACCTTC. It codes for CASSEGPTVYGYTF.

The rearrangement uses TRBV6-7 and TRBJ2-7; TRBD1 aligns across 11 bases. TRBV6-7 is designated an ORF whose function remains uncertain. The CDR3 spans 16 residues. The ends lost 3 bases at V and 2 bases at J; junction bases unmatched: 6. This CDR3 reads CASSYKDRGHTYEQYF. In DNA form, the CDR3 reads TGTGCCAGCAGTTATAAGGACAGGGGGCACACCTACGAGCAGTACTTC.

This clone was observed once. The CDR3 loop is CASSLVRYTEAFF. The CDR3 DNA follows: TGTGCCAGCAGCTTGGTGCGGTACACTGAAGCTTTCTTT. The chain has TRBV5-6 and TRBJ1-1; D ambiguous. The CDR3 has 13 amino acids. The V gene lost 0 bases and the J gene lost 3 bases, with 6 bases spanning the gap. Germline V gives CDR1 SGHDT, CDR2 YYEEEE.

The chain employs TRBV5-1 and TRBJ1-5; D unclear. Per the germline V gene, CDR1 is SGHRS and CDR2 is YFSETQ. This CDR3 is 13 amino acids long. V was shortened by 0 bases and J by 4 bases, with 5 bases between the two germline ends. Written as DNA, the CDR3 is TGCGCCAGCAGCTTGGGCAGGAATCAGCCCCAGCATTTT. Its translation: CASSLGRNQPQHF. The full variable domain, in which reference TRBV5-1 and TRBJ1-5 provide the parts outside the CDR3, is KAGVTQTPRYLIKTRGQQVTLSCSPISGHRSVSWYQQTPGQGLQFLFEYFSETQRNKGNFPGRFSGRQFSNSRSEMNVSTLELGDSALYLCASSLGRNQPQHFGDGTRLSIL.

V gene TRBV5-4 combines with J gene TRBJ2-7, with TRBD1 matching over 8 bases. Germline V gives CDR1 SGHNT, CDR2 YYREEE (reference sequence). The CDR3 length is 14 residues. J gave up 0 bases and V 5 bases, and 4 bases lay outside the gene matches. CDR3 in amino acids: CASRPGQGSYEQYF. CDR3 DNA: TGTGCCAGCAGGCCAGGACAGGGCTCCTACGAGCAGTACTTC.

V is TRBV20-1 and J is TRBJ1-1; D might be TRBD1 (6 bases). The germline V gene has CDR1 DFQATT and CDR2 SNEGSKA (reference sequence). CDR3 length: 10 residues. The V and J ends lost 3 bases and 11 bases respectively, with 10 bases between them. CDR3 in amino acids: CSARRDRAFF. The CDR3 region has the DNA TGCAGTGCTAGGAGAGACAGGGCTTTCTTT.

For this clone: One end of the junction fails to match germline, which may point to a read error. The chain links TRBV25-1 to TRBJ2-2, with a tentative D call TRBD1 (6 bases). The germline CDR1 and CDR2 sequences are MGHDK and SYGVNS. The CDR3 loop spans 16 amino acids. DNA for the CDR3: TGTGCCAACAGTGGACCCGACAGGCCCGGGACCGGGGAGCTGTTTTTT. It specifies CANSGPDRPGTGELFF.

This sequence joins TRBV5-1 and TRBJ2-1, with 12 bases identical to TRBD1. The junction had 3 bases not matched to a gene; V was cut back by 0 bases and J by 5 bases. Per germline, CDR1 SGHRS and CDR2 YFSETQ. This CDR3 region has 16 residues. The DNA for the CDR3 is TGCGCCAGCAGCTTGGGTAGGGACAGGGGGCACAATGAGCAGTTCTTC. Residues: CASSLGRDRGHNEQFF.